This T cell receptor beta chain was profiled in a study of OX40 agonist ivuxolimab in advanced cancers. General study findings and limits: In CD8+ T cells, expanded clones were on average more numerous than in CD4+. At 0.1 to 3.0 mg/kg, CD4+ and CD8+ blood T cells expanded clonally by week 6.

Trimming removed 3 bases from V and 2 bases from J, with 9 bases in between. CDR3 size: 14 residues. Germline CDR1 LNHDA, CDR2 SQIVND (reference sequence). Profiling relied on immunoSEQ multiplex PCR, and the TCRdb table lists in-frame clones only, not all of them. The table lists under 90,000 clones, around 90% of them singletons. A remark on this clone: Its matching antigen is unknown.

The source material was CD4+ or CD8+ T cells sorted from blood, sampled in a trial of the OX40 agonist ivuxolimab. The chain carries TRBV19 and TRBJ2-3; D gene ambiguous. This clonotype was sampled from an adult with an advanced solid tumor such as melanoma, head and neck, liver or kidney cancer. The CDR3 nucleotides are TGTGCCAGTAGTATCGCATCGAACACAGATACGCAGTATTTT. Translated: CASSIASNTDTQYF.